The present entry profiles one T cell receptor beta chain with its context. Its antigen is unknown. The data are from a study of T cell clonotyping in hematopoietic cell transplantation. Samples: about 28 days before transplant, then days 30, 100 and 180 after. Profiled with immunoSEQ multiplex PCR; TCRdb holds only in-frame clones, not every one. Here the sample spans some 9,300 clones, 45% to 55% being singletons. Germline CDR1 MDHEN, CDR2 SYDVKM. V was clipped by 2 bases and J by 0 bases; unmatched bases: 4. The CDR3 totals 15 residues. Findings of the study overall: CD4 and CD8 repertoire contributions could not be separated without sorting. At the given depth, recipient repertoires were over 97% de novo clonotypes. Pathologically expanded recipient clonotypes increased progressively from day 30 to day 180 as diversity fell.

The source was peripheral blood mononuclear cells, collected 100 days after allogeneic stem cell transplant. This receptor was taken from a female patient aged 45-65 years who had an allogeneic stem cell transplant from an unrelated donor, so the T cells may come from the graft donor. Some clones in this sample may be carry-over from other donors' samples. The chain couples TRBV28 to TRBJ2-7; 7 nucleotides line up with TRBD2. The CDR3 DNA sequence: TGTGCCAGCAGTTTAGCCCGGGGGGACTCCTACGAGCAGTACTTC. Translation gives CASSLARGDSYEQYF.